The 15 T cell receptor beta chains reported below all come from one sample, sequenced in a study of blood T cells in healthy people across ages. Primers used in a second PCR of about 6 to 11 cycles were a sample-barcoded 5' primer and a J-beta primer mix. TCRdb re-analysed the 5' RACE reads in MiXCR, keeping a single row per CDR3 protein. The data contain 950,000 to 1,200,000 distinct CDR3 sequences, under 40% of them singletons. Source material: blood. The source of these receptors is a man aged 18 to 29 in good health.

The CDR3 reads CASSQEGTYSGNTIYF. The CDR3, as DNA: TGTGCCAGCAGCCAAGAGGGGACTTACTCTGGAAACACCATATATTTT. The genes are TRBV7-2 and TRBJ1-3; a possible D gene is TRBD1 (5 bases). The CDR3 is 16 residues long. Trimming left V 5 bases short and J 0 bases short, with 14 bases between. Germline V gives CDR1 SGHTA, CDR2 FQGNSA.

This clonotype showed up just a few times. CDR3 DNA: TGCAGTGCGAAAAAGACAGGGGGCTATGGCTACACCTTC. Protein product: CSAKKTGGYGYTF. The rearrangement uses TRBV20-1 and TRBJ1-2, with 9 bases identical to TRBD1. The CDR3 is made up of 13 amino acids. V was pared by 6 bases and J by 4 bases, with 6 bases of the junction left unmatched. Germline-derived CDR1 and CDR2 are DFQATT and SNEGSKA (reference sequence).

This clonotype was seen ten or more times. This sequence joins TRBV3-1 and TRBJ2-7, with unresolved D. The V end was cut by 1 base, the J end by 7 bases, with 5 bases between. The CDR3 runs to 11 residues. Germline V gene data show CDR1 as LGHDT and CDR2 as YNNKEL (reference sequence). The CDR3 loop reads CASSQGGEQYF. CDR3 nucleotides: TGTGCCAGCAGCCAAGGGGGAGAGCAGTACTTC.

This clonotype has a count of ten or more. This CDR3 is CAISVASGIQETQYF. Written as DNA, the CDR3 is TGTGCCATCAGTGTTGCTAGCGGCATTCAAGAGACCCAGTACTTC. V is TRBV10-3 and J is TRBJ2-5; 7 bases agree with TRBD2. The trim removed 4 bases at V and 2 bases at J, leaving 7 bases unmatched. This CDR3 is built from 15 residues. Per germline, CDR1 ENHRY and CDR2 SYGVKD.

The V gene is TRBV29-1, the J gene TRBJ1-2; no clear D. Germline CDR1 reads SQVTM; CDR2 reads ANQGSEA. The CDR3 consists of 17 residues. CDR3 nucleotide sequence: TGCAGTCCAAAGGATCTTTCGACGGTTATAGCTAACTATGGCTACACCTTC. Residues: CSPKDLSTVIANYGYTF.

This clonotype was seen ten or more times. V gene TRBV12-3 or TRBV12-4 combines with J gene TRBJ2-1; 11 positions agree with TRBD2. The CDR3 runs to 15 residues. Trimming at V came to 3 bases and at J to 6 bases, leaving 4 bases not matched to a gene. The CDR3 protein is CASSLSSGGFNEQFF. Written as DNA, the CDR3 is TGTGCCAGCAGTTTGTCTAGCGGGGGGTTCAATGAGCAGTTCTTC.

The chain links TRBV5-1 to TRBJ1-2; 8 positions match TRBD1. After removal of 4 bases from V and 5 bases from J, the junction contained 10 bases not matched to a gene. This CDR3 is built from 15 residues. In germline, CDR1 is SGHRS, CDR2 YFSETQ. The CDR3 loop reads CASSPHPDRDYGYTF. Here the CDR3 DNA reads TGCGCCAGCAGCCCCCACCCGGACAGGGATTATGGCTACACCTTC.

This clonotype was counted a few times. The chain is built from TRBV12-3 or TRBV12-4 and TRBJ2-7; 12 bases align to TRBD2. Unmatched junction bases numbered 5, after V lost 4 bases and J lost 7 bases. The CDR3 is 14 amino acids. The CDR3, as DNA: TGTGCCAGCAGTTACGGACTAGCGGGGCGTGAGCAGTACTTC. This translates into CASSYGLAGREQYF.

The V gene is TRBV7-9, the J gene TRBJ2-2; D remains ambiguous. The CDR3 consists of 10 residues. Germline V gene sequence: CDR1 SEHNR, CDR2 FQNEAQ (reference sequence). Trimming took 6 bases from V and 11 from J, leaving 7 bases between them. The CDR3 nucleotides are TGTGCCAGCAGGAAGGGAGAGCTGTTTTTT. Translating gives CASRKGELFF.

This chain joins TRBV7-8 and TRBJ1-2; D perhaps matches TRBD1 (5 bases). Germline V lookup: CDR1 SGHVS, CDR2 FQNEAQ. Trimming took 5 bases from V and 5 from J, leaving 18 bases between them. This CDR3 contains 15 residues. The CDR3: CASSPRTNWGYGYTF. DNA for the CDR3: TGTGCCAGCAGCCCGCGGACAAACTGGGGTTATGGCTACACCTTC.

For this clonotype: An end of the junction does not agree with germline; a read error may underlie this. For the CDR3, the DNA is TGTGCCAGCTCACCAGTCAGGAATACTAGCGGCTACAAGCAGTACTTC. Residues: CASSPVRNTSGYKQYF. This chain links TRBV18 with TRBJ2-7; 8 bases match TRBD2. CDR3 length: 16 residues. Germline V gene sequence: CDR1 KGHSH, CDR2 LQKENI.

The chain is built from TRBV4-3 and TRBJ2-1; D remains unclear. V was trimmed by 0 bases and J by 8 bases, leaving 11 bases between them. CDR3 size: 14 residues. Looked up from germline, CDR1 is LGHNA and CDR2 is YSLEER. CDR3 nucleotide sequence: TGCGCCAGCAGCCAAGACGGGCGAGGCGATGAGCAGTTCTTC. It codes for CASSQDGRGDEQFF.

The chain joins TRBV7-3 to TRBJ2-1, with D perhaps matching TRBD1 (6 bases). Trimming took off 5 bases at V and 4 bases at J, with 15 bases between the two ends. The germline CDR1 and CDR2 sequences are SGHTA and FQGTGA. The CDR3 length is 15 residues. The DNA for the CDR3 is TGTGCCAGCAGCGATTCCGGGACAACATACAATGAGCAGTTCTTC. This sequence encodes CASSDSGTTYNEQFF.

Note on this clonotype: The conserved closing phenylalanine or tryptophan is absent in this CDR3, likely reflecting a read error. CDR3 region: CASSQDKAVEDTQYL. CDR3 DNA: TGCGCCAGCAGCCAAGATAAGGCGGTGGAGGATACGCAGTATCTT. The gene calls are TRBV4-3 and TRBJ2-3; D gene uncertain. Germline values: CDR1 LGHNA, CDR2 YSLEER. CDR3 length: 15 residues. Deletions cut 0 bases from V and 6 bases from J, with 13 bases between.

This clonotype was counted a few times. The chain couples TRBV20-1 to TRBJ2-1, with D perhaps being TRBD1 or TRBD2 (5 bases each). Trimming pared 3 bases from V and 4 bases from J, leaving 13 bases between. This CDR3 region has 14 residues. Germline loops: CDR1 DFQATT, CDR2 SNEGSKA (reference sequence). In DNA form, the CDR3 reads TGCAGTGCTAGGTTGAGGGGTAAATACAATGAGCAGTTCTTC. This sequence encodes CSARLRGKYNEQFF.